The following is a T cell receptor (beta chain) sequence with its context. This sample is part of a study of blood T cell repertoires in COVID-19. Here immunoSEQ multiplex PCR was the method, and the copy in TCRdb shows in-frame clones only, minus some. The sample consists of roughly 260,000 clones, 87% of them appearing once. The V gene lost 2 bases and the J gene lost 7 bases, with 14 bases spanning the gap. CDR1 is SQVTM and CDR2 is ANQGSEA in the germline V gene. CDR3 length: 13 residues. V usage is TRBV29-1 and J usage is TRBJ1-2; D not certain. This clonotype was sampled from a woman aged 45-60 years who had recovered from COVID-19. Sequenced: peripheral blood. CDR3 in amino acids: CSVERGGHSGYTF. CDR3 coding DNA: TGCAGCGTTGAACGGGGAGGCCACTCTGGCTACACCTTC.